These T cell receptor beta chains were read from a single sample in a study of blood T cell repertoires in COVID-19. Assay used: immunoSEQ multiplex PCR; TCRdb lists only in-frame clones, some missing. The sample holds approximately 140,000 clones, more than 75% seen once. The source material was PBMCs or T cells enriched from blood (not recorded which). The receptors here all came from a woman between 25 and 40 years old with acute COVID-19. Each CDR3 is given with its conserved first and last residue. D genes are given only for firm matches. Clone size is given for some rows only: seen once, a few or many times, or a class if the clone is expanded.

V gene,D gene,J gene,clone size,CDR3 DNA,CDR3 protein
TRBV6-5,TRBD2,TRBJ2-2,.,TGTGCCAGTCGACTAGCGGGAGATGCCGGGGAGCTGTTTTTT,CASRLAGDAGELFF
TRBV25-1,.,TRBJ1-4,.,TGTGCCAGCCGCAGGGGAGCAACTAATGAAAAACTGTTTTTT,CASRRGATNEKLFF
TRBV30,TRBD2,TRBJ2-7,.,TGTGCCTGGACCCGGGACTATGTCGACGAGCAGTACTTC,CAWTRDYVDEQYF
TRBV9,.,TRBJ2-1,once,TGTGCCAGCAGCGTAGAGGGGGATAGCTCCTACAATGAGCAGTTCTTC,CASSVEGDSSYNEQFF
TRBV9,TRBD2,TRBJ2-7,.,TGTGCCAGCAGCGTAGGTCTGCTAGCGGGAGGGCCTACGGAGTACGAGCAGTACTTC,CASSVGLLAGGPTEYEQYF
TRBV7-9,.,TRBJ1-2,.,TGTGCCAGCAGCTACCCCCCTTACCGGGGGGACTATGGCTACACCTTC,CASSYPPYRGDYGYTF
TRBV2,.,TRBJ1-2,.,TGTGCCAGCACCTCTGAGGTCGGGTATGGCTACACCTTC,CASTSEVGYGYTF
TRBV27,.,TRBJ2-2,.,TGTGCCAGCAGTTTACAGGGAAGGAGCACCGGGGAGCTGTTTTTT,CASSLQGRSTGELFF
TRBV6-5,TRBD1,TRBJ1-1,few,TGTGCCAGCAGAAGGACAGGGAACACTGAAGCTTTCTTT,CASRRTGNTEAFF
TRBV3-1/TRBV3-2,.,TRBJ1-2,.,TGTGCCAGCAGCCAAGATTTGGCGGGTAACTATGGCTACACCTTC,CASSQDLAGNYGYTF
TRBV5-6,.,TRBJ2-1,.,TGTGCCAGCAGCTTCGGGTTTGAGCAGTTCTTC,CASSFGFEQFF
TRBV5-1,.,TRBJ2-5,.,TGCGCCAGCAGCCACAATCGACAAGAGACCCAGTACTTC,CASSHNRQETQYF
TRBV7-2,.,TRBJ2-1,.,TGTGCCAGCAGCCCAGAGCAGCGGTACAATGAGCAGTTCTTC,CASSPEQRYNEQFF
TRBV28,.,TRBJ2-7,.,TGTGCCAGCACCCTACAGGGACCCTACGAGCAGTACTTC,CASTLQGPYEQYF
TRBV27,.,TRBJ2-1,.,TGTGCCAGCAGTCTGGACTTTTACAATGAGCAGTTCTTC,CASSLDFYNEQFF
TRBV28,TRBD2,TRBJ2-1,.,TGTGCCAGCAGCCTCGGAACTAGCGGGAGCCATGAGCAGTTCTTC,CASSLGTSGSHEQFF
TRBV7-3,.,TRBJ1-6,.,TGTGCCAGCAGCTTAACCAGCGGAGTTAATTCACCCCTCCACTTT,CASSLTSGVNSPLHF
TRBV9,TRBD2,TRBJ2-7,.,TGTGCCAGCAGCGAGACTAGCGGGAGCTCCTACGAGCAGTACTTC,CASSETSGSSYEQYF
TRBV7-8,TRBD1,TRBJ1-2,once,TGTGCCAGCAGCCCCCGGGACAGGGGGTACTCACGGCATGGCTACACCTTC,CASSPRDRGYSRHGYTF
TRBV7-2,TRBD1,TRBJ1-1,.,TGTGCCAGCAGGCGCACTACAGGGGTGGCTGAAGCTTTCTTT,CASRRTTGVAEAFF
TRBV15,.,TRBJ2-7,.,TGTGCCACCAGCAAGGGACTTACGTACGAGCAGTACTTC,CATSKGLTYEQYF
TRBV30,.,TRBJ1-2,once,TGTGCCTGGAGCTCCCAGGGAACCTATGGCTACACCTTC,CAWSSQGTYGYTF